The 20 T cell receptor beta chains below all came from one sample that was sequenced in a study of shared clonotypes between healthy human individuals. TCRdb's copy holds only in-frame clones and misses some; the assay was immunoSEQ multiplex PCR. Among about 490,000 clones listed, roughly 80% were seen once. The sequenced material came from PBMCs. These receptors originate from a woman in her forties in good health. Some clones in this sample may be carry-over from other donors' samples.

In DNA, the CDR3 is TGTGCCAGTAGTACCCAGGGGGGGGTTGCCTACGAGCAGTACTTC. Its translation: CASSTQGGVAYEQYF. The chain employs TRBV19 and TRBJ2-7; D assignment may be TRBD1 or TRBD2 (7 bases each). The germline V gene encodes CDR1 LNHDA and CDR2 SQIVND (reference sequence). Trimming pared 4 bases from V and 2 bases from J, leaving 15 bases between. The CDR3 length is 15 residues.

The chain is built from TRBV19 and TRBJ1-4; tentatively, D is TRBD1 (5 bases). V lost 3 bases and J 0 bases, leaving 8 bases between the germline ends. The CDR3 loop spans 15 amino acids. Germline CDR1 is LNHDA and CDR2 is SQIVND (reference sequence). The CDR3 sequence is CASSMWGATNEKLFF. The CDR3 nucleotides are TGTGCCAGTAGTATGTGGGGGGCAACTAATGAAAAACTGTTTTTT.

This sequence joins TRBV5-5 and TRBJ1-5, with TRBD1 as a possible D gene (5 bases). CDR3 length: 14 residues. The germline V gene has CDR1 SGHKS and CDR2 YYEKEE (reference sequence). V lost 4 bases and J 3 bases, leaving 11 bases between the germline ends. CDR3 protein: CASSRGVSNQPQHF. The CDR3 nucleotides are TGTGCCAGCAGCCGAGGGGTTTCCAATCAGCCCCAGCATTTT.

On this clone: This likely stems from a read error, as it lies one base from a far larger clone. This specimen includes other DNA sequences encoding the same CDR3. V usage is TRBV27 and J usage is TRBJ2-2; the D gene could be TRBD1 or TRBD2 (5 bases each). Germline V gene sequence: CDR1 MNHEY, CDR2 SMNVEV (reference sequence). The CDR3 runs 17 residues. Trimming took off 2 bases at V and 8 bases at J, with 21 bases between the two ends. For the CDR3, the DNA is TGTGCCAGCAGTTTAAGACCCGCGGGTGTTGGGGCTGGGGAGCTGTTTTTT. Translation gives CASSLRPAGVGAGELFF.

About this clone itself: It differs at one base from a far larger clone, so likely a read error. This same CDR3 is encoded by further DNA sequences in the sample. The chain joins TRBV19 to TRBJ1-5; D is perhaps TRBD1 (5 bases). The germline V gene encodes CDR1 LNHDA and CDR2 SQIVND (reference sequence). The CDR3 totals 14 residues. The CDR3 is CASNRGFSNQPQHF. Written as DNA, the CDR3 is TGTGCCAGTAATCGGGGCTTTAGCAATCAGCCACAGCATTTT.

A note on this clone: Since a far larger clone is one base different, this is likely a read error. V is TRBV5-1 and J is TRBJ1-2, with 8 bases aligning to TRBD1. The germline V gene has CDR1 SGHRS and CDR2 YFSETQ. The CDR3 consists of 16 residues. CDR3 nucleotide sequence: TGCGCCGGCAGCTTGGCCGAAGGACAGGGTGGCTATGGCTACACCTTC. It codes for CAGSLAEGQGGYGYTF.

The V call is TRBV4-1, the J call TRBJ1-4; D unclear. V lost 0 bases and J 3 bases, leaving 17 bases between the germline ends. The CDR3 extends over 18 amino acids. Germline V gene sequence: CDR1 MGHRA, CDR2 YSYEKL. CDR3 bases: TGCGCCAGCAGCCAAGAGGTCCTCCGGGGTTGGGCTAATGAAAAACTGTTTTTT. Its translation: CASSQEVLRGWANEKLFF.

Comments on this clone: With only one base between it and a far larger clone, this is likely a read error. At the DNA level, this CDR3 is encoded by other sequences in the same sample as well. The V call is TRBV30, the J call TRBJ2-3; D not resolved. The germline gives CDR1 GTSNPN, CDR2 SVGIG (reference sequence). The CDR3 is made up of 12 amino acids. This chain's CDR3 is CAWSTSTDTQYF. The CDR3 DNA is TGTGCCTGGAGCACAAGCACAGATACGCAGTACTTT.

The chain is built from TRBV4-3 and TRBJ2-5; no definite D call. The ends were cut back, 4 bases at V and 7 bases at J, with 16 bases in the middle. Germline lookup yields CDR1 LGHNA and CDR2 YSLEER. This CDR3 is 14 amino acids long. As DNA, the CDR3 is TGCGCCAGCAGCCCACCCGACCTGCGAGGGACCCAGTACTTC. The encoded protein is CASSPPDLRGTQYF.

In this sample, this clone turned up a few times. Compared with germline, one end of the junction differs, possibly owing to a read error. DNA for the CDR3: TGTGCCAGCAGCTTAATAGTCCCGGAGGACTCGGTCTTC. This sequence encodes CASSLIVPEDSVF. The rearrangement links TRBV7-9 to TRBJ2-7; D possibly corresponds to TRBD2 (5 bases). This CDR3 region has 13 residues. Per germline, CDR1 SEHNR and CDR2 FQNEAQ (reference sequence).

The chain employs TRBV28 and TRBJ2-7; D not resolved. V was pared by 4 bases and J by 0 bases, with 10 bases between. This CDR3 region has 14 residues. Germline V gene data show CDR1 as MDHEN and CDR2 as SYDVKM. CDR3 loop: CASSWEGISYEQYF. The CDR3 nucleotides read TGTGCCAGCAGTTGGGAAGGGATCTCCTACGAGCAGTACTTC.

CDR3 amino acids: CASSLVFASTDTQYF. The CDR3, as DNA: TGTGCCAGCAGCTTAGTTTTCGCGTCCACAGATACGCAGTATTTT. The gene calls are TRBV11-2 and TRBJ2-3, with D hard to call. CDR1 is SGHAT and CDR2 is FQNNGV in the germline V gene. The CDR3 is 15 amino acids. Trimming removed 1 base from V and 2 bases from J, with 10 bases in between.

Here the CDR3 reads CASSSRRGTGGGDTEAFF. CDR3 DNA: TGTGCCAGCAGCTCCCGAAGGGGGACAGGGGGAGGAGACACTGAAGCTTTCTTT. The chain employs TRBV7-9 and TRBJ1-1, with 11 bases identical to TRBD1. This CDR3 spans 18 amino acids. With 4 bases clipped from V and 3 bases from J, the junction kept 13 bases outside the gene matches. Germline V gene lookup returns CDR1 SEHNR and CDR2 FQNEAQ (reference sequence).

This clone was seen only a few times. The rearrangement uses TRBV2 and TRBJ2-2; D call uncertain. The V gene's germline CDR1 is SNHLY and CDR2 FYNNEI. The ends were cut back, 7 bases at V and 0 bases at J, with 12 bases in the middle. This CDR3 has 15 amino acids. As DNA, the CDR3 is TGTGCCAGCAAGAGGAGCGTATCGAACACCGGGGAGCTGTTTTTT. Translation: CASKRSVSNTGELFF.

The sample holds a few counts of this clone. This rearrangement joins TRBV30 to TRBJ1-5; D ambiguous. CDR3 length: 13 amino acids. Trimming cost V 0 bases and J 9 bases, with 12 bases left between them. CDR1 and CDR2 from the germline V gene are GTSNPN and SVGIG (reference sequence). The CDR3 DNA is TGTGCCTGGAGTGTTGGAAGGTCGAGGCCCCAGCATTTT. It codes for CAWSVGRSRPQHF.

This clone has more than one count but fewer than ten. V is TRBV2 and J is TRBJ2-3; 9 bases align to TRBD2. The CDR3 runs 15 residues. CDR1 is SNHLY and CDR2 is FYNNEI in the germline V gene. Germline trimming cut 3 bases from V and 3 bases from J; bases unmatched to any gene: 4. In DNA, the CDR3 is TGTGCCAGCAGTGATAGGACTAGCGTAACAGATACGCAGTATTTT. Translation gives CASSDRTSVTDTQYF.

This chain links TRBV27 with TRBJ1-4; D may be TRBD1 (6 bases). The CDR3 extends over 15 amino acids. Trimming took 3 bases from V and 7 from J, leaving 15 bases between them. Germline lookup yields CDR1 MNHEY and CDR2 SMNVEV (reference sequence). CDR3 in DNA: TGTGCCAGCAGTTTGCAACAGGGAGGGGGTGAAAAACTGTTTTTT. Residues: CASSLQQGGGEKLFF.

The V and J genes are TRBV7-2 and TRBJ2-6; D gene ambiguous. Trimming took 0 bases from V and 0 from J, leaving 15 bases between them. The germline V gene has CDR1 SGHTA and CDR2 FQGNSA. The CDR3 sequence is 19 residues long. The CDR3 DNA reads as TGTGCCAGCAGCTTAGCGGTCCGTCAGACCTACTCTGGGGCCAACGTCCTGACTTTC. It codes for CASSLAVRQTYSGANVLTF.

This clone appeared many times. The same CDR3 is also encoded by other DNA sequences in this sample. This chain links TRBV18 with TRBJ2-5; D gene ambiguous. The length of the CDR3 is 15 residues. The germline V gene has CDR1 KGHSH and CDR2 LQKENI. The ends were cut back, 3 bases at V and 2 bases at J, with 13 bases in the middle. The CDR3 here is CASSPPPGVQETQYF. In nucleotides, the CDR3 is TGTGCCAGCTCACCCCCACCCGGAGTACAAGAGACCCAGTACTTC.

The chain links TRBV6-5 to TRBJ2-2; 9 nucleotides line up with TRBD1. V dropped 4 bases and J dropped 8; count of bases not matched to a gene: 2. CDR3 length: 13 residues. Germline values: CDR1 MNHEY, CDR2 SVGAGI. In DNA form, the CDR3 reads TGTGCCAGCAGTTTCGACAGGGGGGGGGAGCTGTTTTTT. Translated: CASSFDRGGELFF.